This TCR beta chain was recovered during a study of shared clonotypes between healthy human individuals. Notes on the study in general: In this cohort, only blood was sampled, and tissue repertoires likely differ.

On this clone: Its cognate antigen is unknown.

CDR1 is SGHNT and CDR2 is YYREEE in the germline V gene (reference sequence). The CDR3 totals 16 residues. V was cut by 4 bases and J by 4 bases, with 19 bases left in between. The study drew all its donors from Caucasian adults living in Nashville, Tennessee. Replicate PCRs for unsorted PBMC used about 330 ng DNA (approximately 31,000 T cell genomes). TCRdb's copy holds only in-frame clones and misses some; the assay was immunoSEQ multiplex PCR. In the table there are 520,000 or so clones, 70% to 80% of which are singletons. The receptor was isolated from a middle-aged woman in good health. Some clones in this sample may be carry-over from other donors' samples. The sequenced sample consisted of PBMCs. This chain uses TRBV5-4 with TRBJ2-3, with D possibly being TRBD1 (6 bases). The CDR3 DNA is TGTGCCAGCAGCGACCAGACAGGTCGGTCCCCAGATACGCAGTATTTT. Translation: CASSDQTGRSPDTQYF.